Shown below are 31 T cell receptor beta chains from a single sample sequenced in a study of regulatory T cells in long-lasting Graves disease. Noted time point: newly diagnosed GD, antithyroid drugs for less than 3 months. Extracted PBMC RNA gave rise to the TCR library. TCR beta libraries were built with iRepertoire HTBI primers and Arm-PCR of CDR3 regions. TCRdb independently ran MiXCR on the multiplex PCR reads; one entry per CDR3 protein. The sample yields around 400,000 distinct CDR3 sequences, about 15% seen once. These data are also associated with another study on T cells in Graves' hyperthyroidism and ophthalmopathy.

The sample consisted of peripheral blood mononuclear cells (PBMCs), taken at new diagnosis, from a patient treated with antithyroid drugs. The receptor set was obtained from a woman aged 35 to 49 with Graves disease.

This rearrangement joins TRBV5-6 to TRBJ2-5; D not certain. There are 15 residues in the CDR3. In germline, CDR1 is SGHDT, CDR2 YYEEEE. Trimming stripped 1 base from V and 1 base from J, with 11 bases between. As DNA, the CDR3 is TGTGCCAGCAGCTTGTATGGGGTACTCCAAGAGACCCAGTACTTC. Its protein is CASSLYGVLQETQYF.

V is TRBV9 and J is TRBJ1-1; D perhaps matches TRBD1 (5 bases). The ends were cut back, 4 bases at V and 2 bases at J, with 15 bases in the middle. Germline CDR1 reads SGDLS; CDR2 reads YYNGEE. This CDR3 has 15 amino acids. Written as DNA, the CDR3 is TGTGCCAGCAGCTTAACTATCGGGGGAAACACTGAAGCTTTCTTT. It is translated as CASSLTIGGNTEAFF.

This clonotype showed up many times. The gene calls are TRBV5-1 and TRBJ2-3, with D tentatively TRBD1 (5 bases). V dropped 0 bases and J dropped 0 bases, with 11 bases sitting between them. Germline assignment: CDR1 SGHRS and CDR2 YFSETQ. CDR3 length: 16 residues. The CDR3 DNA reads as TGCGCCAGCAGCTTGGAGGGGATATCTAGCACAGATACGCAGTATTTT. Translation: CASSLEGISSTDTQYF.

This clonotype was counted between two and nine times. A read error may be the cause here, since a much bigger clone is one base away. No conserved phenylalanine or tryptophan ends this CDR3, so it is likely a read error. The chain recombines TRBV3-1 with TRBJ1-1; D gene ambiguous. Germline V CDR1 and CDR2: LGHDT, YNNKEL (reference sequence). V was cut by 3 bases and J by 2 bases, with 7 bases left in between. The CDR3 is 13 residues long. CDR3 sequence reads: CASSHRENTEAFL. The CDR3, as DNA: TGTGCCAGCAGCCACCGTGAAAACACTGAAGCTTTCCTT.

The V call is TRBV4-1, the J call TRBJ1-5; possibly TRBD1 for D (6 bases). In germline, CDR1 is MGHRA, CDR2 YSYEKL. Trimming took off 1 base at V and 1 base at J, with 17 bases between the two ends. The CDR3 sequence is 18 residues long. CDR3 sequence (DNA): TGCGCCAGCAGCCAAGCAACCTCCCGGCAGGGGAGCAATCAGCCCCAGCATTTT. Translation: CASSQATSRQGSNQPQHF.

This clonotype has a count of ten or more. The chain couples TRBV13 to TRBJ2-7, with TRBD2 matching 7 bases. The CDR3 consists of 15 residues. Per germline, CDR1 PRHDT and CDR2 FYEKMQ (reference sequence). V dropped 5 bases and J dropped 2; count of bases not matched to a gene: 9. CDR3 sequence: CASSQTSERTYEQYF. The DNA for the CDR3 is TGTGCCAGCAGCCAAACTAGCGAGAGGACCTACGAGCAGTACTTC.

This clonotype was seen repeatedly, ten times or more. This chain joins TRBV7-3 and TRBJ2-7; the D is unclear. This CDR3 is built from 16 residues. Germline V CDR1 and CDR2: SGHTA, FQGTGA. Trimming pared 6 bases from V and 3 bases from J, leaving 21 bases between. In nucleotides, the CDR3 is TGTGCCAGCAGGCCTAAACCGGAGAAGTCACTCTACGAGCAGTACTTC. It translates to CASRPKPEKSLYEQYF.

This clonotype came up many times. This chain uses TRBV7-9 with TRBJ2-7; 8 nucleotides line up with TRBD1. The CDR3 has 15 amino acids. J lost 3 bases, V lost 1 base, and 5 bases had no gene match. Germline V lookup: CDR1 SEHNR, CDR2 FQNEAQ (reference sequence). CDR3 amino acids: CASSLGQGQHYEQYF. For the CDR3, the DNA is TGTGCCAGCAGCTTAGGACAGGGGCAGCACTACGAGCAGTACTTC.

There are many counts of this clonotype. CDR3 amino acids: CSDRTGYNEQFF. CDR3 nucleotides: TGCAGCGACCGGACAGGCTACAATGAGCAGTTCTTC. The J gene is TRBJ2-1, the V gene TRBV29-1, with 7 bases that match TRBD1. This CDR3 is built from 12 residues. Germline V gives CDR1 SQVTM, CDR2 ANQGSEA. V shed 7 bases and J 3 bases; nucleotides not matched to a gene: 3.

This clonotype occurred a few times. This chain joins TRBV30 and TRBJ2-7, with unresolved D. Germline assignment: CDR1 GTSNPN and CDR2 SVGIG (reference sequence). The CDR3 sequence is 12 residues long. V lost 0 bases and J 3 bases, leaving 6 bases between the germline ends. This chain's CDR3 is CAWSVLVYEQYF. In DNA, the CDR3 is TGTGCCTGGAGTGTATTGGTCTACGAGCAGTACTTC.

The gene calls are TRBV9 and TRBJ1-6; tentatively, D is TRBD1 (5 bases). The CDR3 has 14 amino acids. Trimming took off 8 bases at V and 5 bases at J, with 14 bases between the two ends. Germline V gives CDR1 SGDLS, CDR2 YYNGEE. The CDR3 region has the DNA TGTGCCAGTAGTTGGGGCAGCGATAATTCACCCCTCCACTTT. It codes for CASSWGSDNSPLHF.

The genes are TRBV30 and TRBJ1-2; weak D call: TRBD1 (6 bases). The CDR3 runs to 12 residues. CDR1 is GTSNPN, CDR2 SVGIG, per germline (reference sequence). Trimming stripped 5 bases from V and 0 bases from J, with 7 bases between. CDR3 DNA: TGTGCCTGGGCAGGGGCTAACTATGGCTACACCTTC. Translated: CAWAGANYGYTF.

In its sample, this clonotype was seen a few times. V is TRBV9 and J is TRBJ1-1; D is undetermined. V lost 0 bases and J 2 bases, leaving 5 bases between the germline ends. Germline V gene lookup returns CDR1 SGDLS and CDR2 YYNGEE. This CDR3 has 13 residues. Here the CDR3 reads CASSVGHNTEAFF. DNA for the CDR3: TGTGCCAGCAGCGTAGGGCATAACACTGAAGCTTTCTTT.

This clonotype came up many times. J is TRBJ2-7 and V is TRBV6-2 or TRBV6-3, with a possible D match to TRBD1 (5 bases). This CDR3 spans 15 amino acids. Germline lookup yields CDR1 MNHEY and CDR2 SVGEGT. Trimming stripped 6 bases from V and 0 bases from J, with 15 bases between. This CDR3 is CASSYEDRYSYEQYF. The CDR3 DNA reads TGTGCCAGCAGCTATGAAGACAGATACTCCTACGAGCAGTACTTC.

This clonotype was counted between two and nine times. J is TRBJ2-3 and V is TRBV14, with TRBD2 as a possible D gene (5 bases). In germline, CDR1 is SGHDN, CDR2 FVKESK. CDR3 size: 16 residues. V was cut by 1 base and J by 1 base, with 12 bases left in between. The CDR3: CASSQGLVGGTDTQYF. The CDR3 DNA is TGTGCCAGCAGCCAAGGGTTAGTGGGAGGCACAGATACGCAGTATTTT.

In this sample, this clonotype turned up many times. V gene TRBV11-2 combines with J gene TRBJ2-4; the D gene is possibly TRBD1 (5 bases). This CDR3 is built from 12 residues. Germline V CDR1 and CDR2: SGHAT, FQNNGV. V was clipped by 5 bases and J by 6 bases, with 8 bases between them. The CDR3, as DNA: TGTGCCAGCAGCCCCGACAGAAACATTCAGTACTTC. Amino acids: CASSPDRNIQYF.

The chain employs TRBV5-6 and TRBJ2-7; 9 nucleotides align to TRBD1. Trimming removed 3 bases from V and 5 bases from J; junction bases left unmatched: 9. Germline CDR1 reads SGHDT; CDR2 reads YYEEEE. The CDR3 runs 15 residues. This chain's CDR3 is CASSSGTGKMNEQYF. CDR3 DNA: TGTGCCAGCAGCTCCGGGACAGGGAAAATGAACGAGCAGTACTTC.

Many counts were recorded for this clonotype. This chain connects TRBV12-3 or TRBV12-4 to TRBJ2-7, with D maybe TRBD2 (5 bases). V shed 6 bases and J shed 0 bases, with 15 bases lying between them. The CDR3 runs 15 residues. The CDR3 sequence is CASSLGLLYSYEQYF. The CDR3 DNA sequence: TGTGCCAGCAGCCTCGGACTCTTATACTCCTACGAGCAGTACTTC.

The CDR3 DNA is TGCAGTGCTACCCGGGACCCCTTCAACTACGAGCAGTACTTC. Its translation: CSATRDPFNYEQYF. The chain links TRBV20-1 to TRBJ2-7; D assignment may be TRBD1 or TRBD2 (5 bases each). CDR1 and CDR2 from the germline V gene are DFQATT and SNEGSKA (reference sequence). CDR3 size: 14 residues. Trimming cost V 4 bases and J 3 bases, with 16 bases left between them.

This clonotype was recorded a few times. Since a far larger clone is one base different, this is likely a read error. The gene calls are TRBV12-3 or TRBV12-4 and TRBJ1-6, with TRBD1 identical over 8 bases. This CDR3 spans 16 amino acids. The DNA for the CDR3 is TGTGCCAGCAGTTCCGAGAGACAGGGGAGTGGTTCACTCCTCCACTTT. Its translation: CASSSERQGSGSLLHF.

This clonotype was detected many times. The chain is built from TRBV6-1 and TRBJ1-5; no clear D. This CDR3 has 12 residues. Trimming shortened V by 6 bases and J by 7 bases, and 10 bases separated the two germline ends. Germline CDR1 and CDR2: MNHNS and SASEGT. The CDR3 coding sequence is TGTGCCAGCAGCCAGCCTGGACAGCCCCAGCATTTT. Translating it yields CASSQPGQPQHF.

This clonotype was found many times. For the CDR3, the DNA is TGTGCCAGCAGTAGTTACGGGTACAATGAGCAGTTCTTC. This codes for CASSSYGYNEQFF. V is TRBV2 and J is TRBJ2-1; no clear D. Germline-derived CDR1 and CDR2 are SNHLY and FYNNEI. There are 13 residues in the CDR3. V was clipped by 5 bases and J by 4 bases, with 9 bases between them.

A few counts support this clonotype. Mismatch with germline at one junction end may stem from a read error. The chain recombines TRBV20-1 with TRBJ2-1; possible D gene TRBD2, 6 bases. The CDR3 is made up of 15 amino acids. Per germline, CDR1 DFQATT and CDR2 SNEGSKA (reference sequence). Here the CDR3 reads CSPSGRGAGYNEQFF. For the CDR3, the DNA is TGCAGTCCTAGTGGAAGGGGAGCGGGCTACAATGAGCAGTTCTTC.

J is TRBJ1-2 and V is TRBV5-1; no definite D call. The germline V gene encodes CDR1 SGHRS and CDR2 YFSETQ. The germline V and J ends were trimmed by 1 base and 6 bases, with 10 bases remaining between them. The CDR3 is made up of 13 amino acids. The CDR3 spells CASSLSGGNGYTF. CDR3 sequence (DNA): TGCGCCAGCAGCTTGTCGGGAGGTAATGGCTACACCTTC.

The V call is TRBV4-3, the J call TRBJ2-7; 10 bases agree with TRBD2. CDR1 and CDR2 from the germline V gene are LGHNA and YSLEER. The CDR3 loop spans 16 amino acids. V lost 0 bases and J lost 1; bases outside the gene matches: 3. In nucleotides, the CDR3 is TGCGCCAGCAGCCAAGATCTAGCGGGAGTATCCTACGAGCAGTACTTC. Amino acid sequence: CASSQDLAGVSYEQYF.

The sample holds a few counts of this clonotype. The gene calls are TRBV2 and TRBJ2-5; weak D call: TRBD1 (6 bases). CDR3 size: 16 residues. V was shortened by 9 bases and J by 1 base, with 21 bases between the two germline ends. Germline CDR1 and CDR2: SNHLY and FYNNEI. Here the CDR3 reads CASTTGTQTLQETQYF. The DNA for the CDR3 is TGTGCCAGTACTACCGGGACACAAACCCTCCAAGAGACCCAGTACTTC.

This clonotype has at least ten counts. This rearrangement joins TRBV28 to TRBJ2-4; 8 nucleotides align to TRBD2. V was pared by 6 bases and J by 7 bases, with 17 bases of the junction left unmatched. The CDR3 is 17 amino acids. Germline assignment: CDR1 MDHEN and CDR2 SYDVKM. The CDR3 loop reads CASSSRVAGGLGNIQYF. In nucleotides, the CDR3 is TGTGCCAGCAGCTCCCGGGTGGCGGGAGGTTTGGGGAACATTCAGTACTTC.

This clonotype appeared a few times. This chain joins TRBV7-2 and TRBJ2-1, with 12 bases lining up with TRBD2. This CDR3 has 15 residues. Germline assignment: CDR1 SGHTA and CDR2 FQGNSA. Unmatched junction bases numbered 8, after V lost 6 bases and J lost 8 bases. CDR3 sequence reads: CASSFRTSGTDEQFF. Here the CDR3 DNA reads TGTGCCAGCAGTTTCAGGACTAGCGGGACCGATGAGCAGTTCTTC.

Only a few counts were recorded for this clonotype. The rearrangement links TRBV10-3 to TRBJ2-7, with 7 bases identical to TRBD1. There are 13 residues in the CDR3. CDR1 is ENHRY and CDR2 is SYGVKD in the germline V gene. V gave up 7 bases and J gave up 6 bases; unmatched junction bases: 9. The DNA of the CDR3 is TGTGCCATCACTCCGACAGGGACCTCCGAGCAGTACTTC. Encoded protein: CAITPTGTSEQYF.

This clonotype was counted ten times or more. The chain combines TRBV9 with TRBJ2-1; 11 nucleotides line up with TRBD2. With V trimmed by 0 bases and J by 2 bases, 1 base remained unmatched. CDR1 is SGDLS and CDR2 is YYNGEE in the germline V gene. The CDR3 spans 16 residues. Here the CDR3 reads CASSVVSGRAYNEQFF. The CDR3 DNA is TGTGCCAGCAGCGTAGTTAGCGGGAGGGCCTACAATGAGCAGTTCTTC.

On this clonotype itself: A much larger clone lies one base from this, so it may be a read error. The rearrangement links TRBV30 to TRBJ2-7; D is undetermined. CDR3 length: 13 amino acids. Germline lookup yields CDR1 GTSNPN and CDR2 SVGIG (reference sequence). Trimming took off 0 bases at V and 3 bases at J, with 9 bases between the two ends. This CDR3 is CAWSVGRHYEQYF. The DNA for the CDR3 is TGTGCCTGGAGTGTAGGGCGGCACTACGAGCAGTACTTC. The full variable domain, in which reference TRBV30 and TRBJ2-7 provide the parts outside the CDR3, is SQTIHQWPATLVQPVGSPLSLECTVEGTSNPNLYWYRQAAGRGLQLLFYSVGIGQISSEVPQNLSASRPQDRQFILSSKKLLLSDSGFYLCAWSVGRHYEQYFGPGTRLTVT.